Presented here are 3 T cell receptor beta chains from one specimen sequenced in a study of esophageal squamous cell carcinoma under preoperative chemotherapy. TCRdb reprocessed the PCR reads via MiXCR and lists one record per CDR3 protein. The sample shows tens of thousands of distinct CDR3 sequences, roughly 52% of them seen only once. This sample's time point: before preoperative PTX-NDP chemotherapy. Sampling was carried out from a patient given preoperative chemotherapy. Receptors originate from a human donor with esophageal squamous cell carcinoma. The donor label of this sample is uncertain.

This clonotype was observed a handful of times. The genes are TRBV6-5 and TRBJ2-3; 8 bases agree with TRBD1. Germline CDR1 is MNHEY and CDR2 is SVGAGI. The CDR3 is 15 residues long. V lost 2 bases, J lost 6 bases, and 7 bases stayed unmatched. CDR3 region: CASSYGDRRVDTQYF. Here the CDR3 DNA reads TGTGCCAGCAGTTACGGGGACAGGAGGGTCGATACGCAGTATTTT.

The CDR3 DNA sequence: TGTGCCAGCAGCAAAGGACTAGCTGTCAACACCGGTGAGCAGTATTTT. The encoded protein is CASSKGLAVNTGEQYF. The rearrangement uses TRBV7-2 and TRBJ2-2; 8 bases are shared with TRBD2. The tail of the sequence fits TRBJ2-3 better, so the J call may be wrong. This CDR3 region has 16 residues. CDR1 and CDR2 (germline): SGHTA, FQGNSA.

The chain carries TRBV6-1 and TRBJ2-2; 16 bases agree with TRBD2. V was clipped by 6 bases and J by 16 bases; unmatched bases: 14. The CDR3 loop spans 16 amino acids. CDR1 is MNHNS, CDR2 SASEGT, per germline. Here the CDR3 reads CASSLGLAGGPGTQFF. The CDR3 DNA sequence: TGTGCCAGCAGCTTGGGACTAGCGGGAGGGCCGGGGACGCAGTTTTTT.